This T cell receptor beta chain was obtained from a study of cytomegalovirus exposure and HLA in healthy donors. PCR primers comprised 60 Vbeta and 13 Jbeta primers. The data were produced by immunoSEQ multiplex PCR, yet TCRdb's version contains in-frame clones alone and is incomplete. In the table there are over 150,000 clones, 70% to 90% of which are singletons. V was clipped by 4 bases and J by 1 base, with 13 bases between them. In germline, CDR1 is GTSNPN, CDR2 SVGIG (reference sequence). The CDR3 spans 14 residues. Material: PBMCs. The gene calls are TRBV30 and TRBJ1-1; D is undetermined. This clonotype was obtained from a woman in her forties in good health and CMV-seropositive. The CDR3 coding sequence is TGTGCCTGGAAAAGAGGAAATTCGAACACTGAAGCTTTCTTT. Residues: CAWKRGNSNTEAFF.